The present entry profiles one TCR beta chain with its context. Profiled with immunoSEQ multiplex PCR; TCRdb holds only in-frame clones, not every one. This table has some 130,000 clones, 93% appearing once. The data originate from a study of control samples from healthy donors and cancer patients. The germline V gene has CDR1 SGHTA and CDR2 FQGNSA. V lost 5 bases to trimming and J lost 6 bases; unmatched junction nucleotides: 10. This CDR3 is built from 16 residues. The chain uses TRBV7-2 and TRBJ2-5, with 12 bases that match TRBD2. Sequenced sample: PBMCs. The sequence was collected from a man between 45 and 60 years old with head and neck cancer. The CDR3 here is CASSAPSGGDIKTQYF. CDR3 in DNA: TGTGCCAGCAGCGCCCCTAGCGGGGGGGACATAAAGACCCAGTACTTC. Drawing the rest from reference TRBV7-2 and TRBJ2-5, the complete variable domain is GAGVSQSPSNKVTEKGKDVELRCDPISGHTALYWYRQSLGQGLEFLIYFQGNSAPDKSGLPSDRFSAERTGGSVSTLTIQRTQQEDSAVYLCASSAPSGGDIKTQYFGPGTRLLVL.